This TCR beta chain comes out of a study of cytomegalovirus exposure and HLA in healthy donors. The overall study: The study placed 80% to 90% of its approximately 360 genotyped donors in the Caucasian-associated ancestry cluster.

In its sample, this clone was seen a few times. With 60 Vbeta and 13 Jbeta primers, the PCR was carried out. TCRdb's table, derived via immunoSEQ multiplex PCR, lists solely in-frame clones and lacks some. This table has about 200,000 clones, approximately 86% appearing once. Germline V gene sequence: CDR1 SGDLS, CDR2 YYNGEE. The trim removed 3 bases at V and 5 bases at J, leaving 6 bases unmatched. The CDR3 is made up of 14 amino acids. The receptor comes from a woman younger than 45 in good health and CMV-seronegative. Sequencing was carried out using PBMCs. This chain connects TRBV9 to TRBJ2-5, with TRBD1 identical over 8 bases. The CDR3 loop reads CASSGQGILETQYF. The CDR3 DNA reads TGTGCCAGCAGCGGACAGGGGATATTGGAGACCCAGTACTTC.